This TCR beta chain was observed in a study of CD8+CD57+ T cells in acquired aplastic anemia. Study findings and constraints: The number of CD8+ CDR3 sequences shared by patients and controls was twenty-nine.

Patients chosen for sequencing had CD8+CD57+ cells that had expanded, as shown by flow cytometry. With no exception, the patients had severe acquired aplastic anemia. The CDR3 covers 14 residues. Germline CDR1 MGHDK, CDR2 SYGVNS. Deletions cut 6 bases from V and 1 base from J, with 12 bases between. The template used for profiling TCR beta VDJ and CDR3 was genomic DNA. MiXCR was run by TCRdb on the reads, yielding one entry per CDR3 protein. This table holds roughly 150,000 distinct CDR3 sequences, around 43% found once. In regard to this clonotype: The target antigen is unknown.

The chain combines TRBV25-1 with TRBJ1-1; D might be TRBD1 (6 bases). This TCR was recovered from a human donor with aplastic anemia. Sequenced material: sorted CD4+, CD8+, or CD8+CD57+ T cells (not recorded which) from PBMCs. The CDR3 loop reads CASRQTGQNTEAFF. The CDR3 bases are TGTGCCAGCAGACAAACGGGACAGAACACTGAAGCTTTCTTT.